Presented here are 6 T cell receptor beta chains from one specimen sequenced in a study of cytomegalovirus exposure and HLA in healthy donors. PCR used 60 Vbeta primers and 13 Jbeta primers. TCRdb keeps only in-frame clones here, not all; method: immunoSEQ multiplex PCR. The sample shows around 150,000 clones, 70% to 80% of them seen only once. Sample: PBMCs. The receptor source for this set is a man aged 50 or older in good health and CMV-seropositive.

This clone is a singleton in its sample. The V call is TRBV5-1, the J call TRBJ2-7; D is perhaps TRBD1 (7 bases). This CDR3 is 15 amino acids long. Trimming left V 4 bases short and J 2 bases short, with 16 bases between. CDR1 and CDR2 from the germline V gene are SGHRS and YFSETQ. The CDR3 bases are TGCGCCAGCAGCCAGGGGGGCACCACTACCTACGAGCAGTACTTC. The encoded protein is CASSQGGTTTYEQYF. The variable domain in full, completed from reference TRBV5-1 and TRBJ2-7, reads KAGVTQTPRYLIKTRGQQVTLSCSPISGHRSVSWYQQTPGQGLQFLFEYFSETQRNKGNFPGRFSGRQFSNSRSEMNVSTLELGDSALYLCASSQGGTTTYEQYFGPGTRLTVT.

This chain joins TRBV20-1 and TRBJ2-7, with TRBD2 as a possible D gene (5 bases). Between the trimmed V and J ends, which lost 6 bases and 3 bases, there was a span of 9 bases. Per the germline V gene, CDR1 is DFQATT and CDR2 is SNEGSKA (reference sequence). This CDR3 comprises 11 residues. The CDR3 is CSAPGIYEQYF. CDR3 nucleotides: TGCAGTGCCCCGGGAATCTACGAGCAGTACTTC.

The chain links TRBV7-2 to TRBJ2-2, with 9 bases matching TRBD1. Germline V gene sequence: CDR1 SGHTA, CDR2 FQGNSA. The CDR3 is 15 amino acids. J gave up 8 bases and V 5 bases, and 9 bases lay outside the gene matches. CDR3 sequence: CASSPGQGFHGELFF. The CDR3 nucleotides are TGTGCCAGCAGCCCCGGACAGGGGTTTCATGGGGAGCTGTTTTTT.

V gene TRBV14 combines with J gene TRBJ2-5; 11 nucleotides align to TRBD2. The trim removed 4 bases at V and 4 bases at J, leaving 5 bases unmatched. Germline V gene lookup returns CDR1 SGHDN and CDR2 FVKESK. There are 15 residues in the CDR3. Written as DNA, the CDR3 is TGTGCCAGCAGCCCCCTCGGGACTAGCGGAGAGACCCAGTACTTC. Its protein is CASSPLGTSGETQYF.

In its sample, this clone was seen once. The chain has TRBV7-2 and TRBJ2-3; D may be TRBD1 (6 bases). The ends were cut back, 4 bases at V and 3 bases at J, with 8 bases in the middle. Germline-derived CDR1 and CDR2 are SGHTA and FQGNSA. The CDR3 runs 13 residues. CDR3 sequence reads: CASSWGLTDTQYF. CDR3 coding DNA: TGTGCCAGCAGCTGGGGGCTTACAGATACGCAGTATTTT.

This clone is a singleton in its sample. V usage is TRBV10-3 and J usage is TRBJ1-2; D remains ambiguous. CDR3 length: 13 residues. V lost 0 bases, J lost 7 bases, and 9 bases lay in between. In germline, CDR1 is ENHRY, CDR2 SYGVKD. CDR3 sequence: CAISESDRVGYTF. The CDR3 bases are TGTGCCATCAGTGAGTCGGATCGGGTTGGCTACACCTTC.